In its sample, the clone carrying this T cell receptor beta chain was seen many times. These data are taken from a study of T cells in Graves' hyperthyroidism and ophthalmopathy. The CDR3 contains 14 residues. Germline loops: CDR1 SGHTA, CDR2 FQGNSA. Trimming took 4 bases from V and 2 from J, leaving 12 bases between them. RNA transcripts served as the template for amplifying TCR beta CDR3 regions. TCR CDR3 underwent first-round RT-PCR with the HTBI primer set. TCRdb re-analysed the multiplex PCR reads in MiXCR, keeping a single row per CDR3 protein. Among a few hundred thousand distinct CDR3 sequences listed, approximately 20% were seen once.

The sequencing sample was made of blood. V and J are TRBV7-2 and TRBJ2-7; a weak D match, TRBD1 (5 bases). The clonotype originates from a man between 35 and 55 years old with Graves' hyperthyroidism. CDR3 amino acids: CASSSPPQAYEQYF. The CDR3 DNA reads TGTGCCAGCAGCTCCCCCCCACAGGCCTACGAGCAGTACTTC.